The clone carrying this TCR beta chain was counted at least ten times. The antigen remains undetermined. By 5'RACE with 10-nucleotide random UMIs, the cDNA was made. TCRdb called the 5' RACE reads again in MiXCR, with one record for every CDR3 protein. The table has tens of thousands of distinct CDR3 sequences, approximately 10% seen once. Trimming pared 4 bases from V and 4 bases from J, leaving 9 bases between. The CDR3 runs 12 residues. Germline V gene lookup returns CDR1 SGHRS and CDR2 YFSETQ. The data were obtained in a study of neurological immune-mediated disorders. Study-wide points: The level of TCR clonal expansion was highest in patients with HTLV-1-associated myelopathy and lowest in multiple sclerosis, where it fell below the level seen in healthy controls.

Input material: CD4+ T cells from blood. This sequence originates from a young woman with HTLV-1-associated myelopathy (HAM/TSP). This sequence joins TRBV5-1 and TRBJ2-7; D gene ambiguous. For the CDR3, the DNA is TGCGCCAGCAGCCCCAACCTTTACGAGCAGTACTTC. This gives the protein CASSPNLYEQYF.